A single sample gave rise to the 18 T cell receptor beta chains below, sequenced in a study of CD8 T cells in ankylosing spondylitis. TCRdb reanalysed the 5' RACE reads using MiXCR and keeps one entry per CDR3 protein. The data contain around 490,000 distinct CDR3 sequences, roughly 5% of them seen just once; the ten biggest clones take up around 3.6%. Study-wide findings and caveats: Ankylosing spondylitis blood appeared to carry a characteristic TCR beta motif of several highly homologous variants.

The antigens of these receptors remain unknown. Sample: blood, either unsorted or a sorted T cell fraction (not recorded which). These receptor sequences come from a male donor with ankylosing spondylitis.

This clonotype was counted at least ten times. This sequence joins TRBV24-1 and TRBJ2-5; no reliable D call. CDR3 length equals 15 residues. Looked up from germline, CDR1 is KGHDR and CDR2 is SFDVKD. Deletions cut 0 bases from V and 5 bases from J, with 12 bases between. The DNA of the CDR3 is TGTGCCACCAGTGATTTGGATGGGTCCGGTGAGACCCAGTACTTC. Its protein is CATSDLDGSGETQYF.

This clonotype has at least ten counts. This rearrangement joins TRBV24-1 to TRBJ1-2; D is undetermined. CDR3 length equals 12 residues. V was cut by 9 bases and J by 5 bases, with 12 bases left in between. The germline CDR1 and CDR2 sequences are KGHDR and SFDVKD. The CDR3: CATGDPYYGYTF. As DNA, the CDR3 is TGTGCCACCGGGGATCCCTATTATGGCTACACCTTC.

This clonotype was recorded at least ten times. The V and J genes are TRBV9 and TRBJ2-1; 10 bases match TRBD1. Germline CDR1 SGDLS, CDR2 YYNGEE. The V segment lost 4 bases and the J segment 7 bases; nucleotides outside the gene matches: 2. The CDR3 covers 13 residues. The CDR3, as DNA: TGTGCCAGCAGCACGGACAGGGGGAATGAGCAGTTCTTC. Its protein product is CASSTDRGNEQFF.

This clonotype was observed at least ten times. The CDR3 region is CASSFHGRSTDTQYF. In nucleotides, the CDR3 is TGTGCCAGCAGTTTTCACGGGCGGAGCACAGATACGCAGTATTTT. The chain has TRBV28 and TRBJ2-3; D is ambiguous. This CDR3 is 15 amino acids long. With 3 bases removed from V and 0 bases from J, the gap between germline ends came to 10 bases. Per the germline V gene, CDR1 is MDHEN and CDR2 is SYDVKM.

The sample holds a few counts of this clonotype. The chain links TRBV10-3 to TRBJ2-4, with 7 bases lining up with TRBD2. This CDR3 is built from 16 residues. Per the germline V gene, CDR1 is ENHRY and CDR2 is SYGVKD. The junction had 5 bases not matched to a gene; V was cut back by 0 bases and J by 3 bases. CDR3 DNA sequence: TGTGCCATCAGTGAGTCGGGCGGGGGATTCAAAAACATTCAGTACTTC. This gives the protein CAISESGGGFKNIQYF.

There are many counts of this clonotype. The chain is built from TRBV20-1 and TRBJ2-1; possibly TRBD1 or TRBD2 for D (6 bases each). V gave up 3 bases and J gave up 2 bases, with 11 bases separating them. Germline V gene data show CDR1 as DFQATT and CDR2 as SNEGSKA (reference sequence). This CDR3 is built from 14 residues. The DNA of the CDR3 is TGCAGTGCTAGTTGGGGGGCCCCCTACAATGAGCAGTTCTTC. This sequence encodes CSASWGAPYNEQFF.

This clonotype appeared many times. This chain joins TRBV6-5 and TRBJ1-1, with D uncertain. Germline lookup yields CDR1 MNHEY and CDR2 SVGAGI. The length of the CDR3 is 14 residues. The ends were cut back, 0 bases at V and 5 bases at J, with 10 bases in the middle. CDR3 residues: CASSYSKMRTEAFF. The CDR3, as DNA: TGTGCCAGCAGTTACTCGAAAATGAGGACTGAAGCTTTCTTT.

At least ten counts were recorded for this clonotype. The genes are TRBV24-1 and TRBJ1-2; no clear D gene. CDR3 length: 14 amino acids. Trimming left V 2 bases short and J 3 bases short, with 9 bases between. Per germline, CDR1 KGHDR and CDR2 SFDVKD. DNA for the CDR3: TGTGCCACCAGTGATTGGGGTTTGGACTATGGCTACACCTTC. Translation: CATSDWGLDYGYTF.

This clonotype was observed a few times. V and J are TRBV7-9 and TRBJ2-7, with 7 bases matching TRBD1. The CDR3 has 14 residues. Germline V gene data show CDR1 as SEHNR and CDR2 as FQNEAQ (reference sequence). After removal of 5 bases from V and 2 bases from J, the junction contained 6 bases not matched to a gene. CDR3 residues: CASSPDRRTYEQYF. CDR3 nucleotide sequence: TGTGCCAGCAGCCCGGACAGGAGAACCTACGAGCAGTACTTC. Filled out from reference TRBV7-9 and TRBJ2-7, the complete variable domain reads DTGVSQNPRHKITKRGQNVTFRCDPISEHNRLYWYRQTLGQGPEFLTYFQNEAQLEKSRLLSDRFSAERPKGSFSTLEIQRTEQGDSAMYLCASSPDRRTYEQYFGPGTRLTVT.

This clonotype showed up many times. The chain combines TRBV9 with TRBJ2-5; 8 bases map to TRBD2. J lost 2 bases, V lost 1 base, and 1 base had no gene match. The germline CDR1 and CDR2 sequences are SGDLS and YYNGEE. The CDR3 sequence is 14 residues long. The CDR3 sequence is CASSVRGGQETQYF. The CDR3 region has the DNA TGTGCCAGCAGCGTACGGGGGGGGCAAGAGACCCAGTACTTC.

This clonotype was observed at least ten times. The genes are TRBV20-1 and TRBJ1-1, with 7 nucleotides matching TRBD1. The CDR3 covers 14 residues. V trimming: 0 bases; J trimming: 5 bases; junction bases outside the gene matches: 6. Germline assignment: CDR1 DFQATT and CDR2 SNEGSKA (reference sequence). The CDR3 spells CSARDGTVGTEAFF. CDR3 bases: TGCAGTGCTAGAGATGGGACAGTGGGGACTGAAGCTTTCTTT.

This clonotype was seen at least ten times. The V call is TRBV10-3, the J call TRBJ2-7; D is possibly TRBD1 or TRBD2 (5 bases each). Germline V gene sequence: CDR1 ENHRY, CDR2 SYGVKD. The ends were cut back, 6 bases at V and 2 bases at J, with 11 bases in the middle. The CDR3 has 13 amino acids. CDR3 amino acids: CAIRGTFTYEQYF. For the CDR3, the DNA is TGTGCCATCAGGGGGACCTTCACCTACGAGCAGTACTTC.

The V call is TRBV12-3 or TRBV12-4, the J call TRBJ1-4, with D perhaps TRBD1 (6 bases). The V gene lost 8 bases and the J gene lost 0 bases, with 25 bases spanning the gap. The length of the CDR3 is 19 residues. The CDR3 DNA sequence: TGTGCCAGCTGTTCATCCCGGGGAGACAGGTTTTCAACTAATGAAAAACTGTTTTTT. Its protein is CASCSSRGDRFSTNEKLFF.

Only a few counts were recorded for this clonotype. CDR3 amino acids: CAISDPTVTDTQYF. In DNA form, the CDR3 reads TGTGCCATCAGTGATCCGACGGTCACAGATACGCAGTATTTT. The genes are TRBV10-3 and TRBJ2-3; D gene unclear. Germline CDR1 reads ENHRY; CDR2 reads SYGVKD. V dropped 3 bases and J dropped 2 bases, with 9 bases sitting between them. This CDR3 is 14 amino acids long.

At least ten counts were recorded for this clonotype. The genes are TRBV24-1 and TRBJ2-5; possibly TRBD1 for D (6 bases). CDR3 size: 15 residues. Germline V gene sequence: CDR1 KGHDR, CDR2 SFDVKD. Deletions cut 1 base from V and 5 bases from J, with 13 bases between. The CDR3 here is CATSDFAGVQETQYF. For the CDR3, the DNA is TGTGCCACCAGTGATTTTGCAGGGGTTCAGGAGACCCAGTACTTC.

This clonotype has a count of ten or more. The chain employs TRBV20-1 and TRBJ1-5; D gene uncertain. Trimming took off 5 bases at V and 1 base at J, with 12 bases between the two ends. CDR3 size: 14 residues. CDR1 DFQATT and CDR2 SNEGSKA come from the germline V gene (reference sequence). CDR3 in amino acids: CSAGTYPSNQPQHF. The DNA for the CDR3 is TGCAGTGCTGGTACATATCCCAGCAATCAGCCCCAGCATTTT.

In this sample, this clonotype turned up many times. The CDR3 DNA reads TGCAGTGCTAGCGGGAGGGCCGCCACCGGGGAGCTGTTTTTT. Its protein product is CSASGRAATGELFF. The chain couples TRBV20-1 to TRBJ2-2, with 8 bases aligning to TRBD2. The CDR3 sequence is 14 residues long. V lost 3 bases, J lost 4 bases, and 4 bases stayed unmatched. CDR1 DFQATT and CDR2 SNEGSKA come from the germline V gene (reference sequence).

This clonotype was recorded at least ten times. The chain employs TRBV29-1 and TRBJ2-1; weak D call: TRBD1 (5 bases). CDR3 size: 14 residues. The V gene's germline CDR1 is SQVTM and CDR2 ANQGSEA. Trimming took 0 bases from V and 4 from J, leaving 10 bases between them. CDR3 bases: TGCAGCGTTGAAGATTCGCAGGGATACAATGAGCAGTTCTTC. Amino acids: CSVEDSQGYNEQFF.